The text below deals with one T cell receptor beta chain. Ten or more counts support this clonotype. Its recognized antigen is unknown. The record has no base qualities; no much larger clone is one base away. For the unsorted PBMC libraries, 2 million PBMCs were stored in RNAlater at -80 degrees C until RNA extraction and were used to generate the libraries. Multiple sclerosis patients were enrolled in a US clinical protocol under which disease progression was evaluated by magnetic resonance imaging. Peripheral blood was subjected to Ficoll-Hypaque density gradient centrifugation to isolate PBMCs, which were then cryopreserved in liquid nitrogen. These data come from a study of neurological immune-mediated disorders (dated by TCRdb to about 2019). As for the study more broadly: Among the 35 or so multiple sclerosis patients, around 30 had relapsing-remitting MS and 3 had secondary progressive MS. Alongside PBMC samples, the set of about 97 TCR-beta libraries contained longitudinal samples, technical triplicates, and paired CD4+ and CD8+ T-cell subsets that had been sorted. The cohort comprised roughly 70 subjects: some 14 HAM/TSP patients, 34 multiple sclerosis patients and 20 or so healthy controls. Peripheral blood TCR-beta repertoires from patients with HTLV-I-associated myelopathy (HAM/TSP), patients with multiple sclerosis, and healthy controls were compared in the study using UMI-based sequencing.

cDNA synthesis used template-switch 5'RACE with a primer carrying a 10-nucleotide random unique molecular identifier tagging each TCR transcript. Over 180 million TCR-beta sequences, covering 15-18 subjects, were produced in each sequencing run. Total RNA was extracted with the RNeasy kit. The KAPA Real-time Library Amplification kit was used to amplify TCR-beta VDJ regions with primers for the TCR constant region and the 5'RACE anchor. Sample indexes and Illumina adaptors were added in a first PCR, after which library yield was increased in a second PCR. The roughly 650 bp TCR product was size-selected on a 2% E-gel SizeSelection system after Ampure bead purification. Before pooling, library quality was checked on a Bioanalyzer, concentration was measured with Qubit, and libraries were quantified with the Kapa Library Quantification kit. Libraries were sequenced paired-end 2 x 150 bp on an Illumina HiSeq 2500. To increase sequence diversity, roughly 24-31% phiX was spiked into each library pool. The source study handled its data this way. Quality-filtered reads were processed with the UMI-based MiGEC pipeline, and over 85% of raw TCR sequences were removed by the MiGEC pipeline during error correction. VDJ genes were aligned to IMGT germline references, and clonotypes were defined by unique CDR3 amino acid sequence plus V-J genes. Clonal expansion, Shannon diversity and CDR3 relatedness (CalcPairwiseDistances, ClusterSamples) were evaluated with VDJtools, and phylogenetic trees were built with CLCbio workbench. Expanded clones were defined as having at least 8 unique UMIs, based on coefficient-of-variation modelling across technical triplicates. Using fastp trimming at Q25 and MiXCR clonotype assembly, TCRdb reanalyzed the public sequencing data and kept in-frame beta chains. Every entry covers one CDR3 protein and lists the most common genes and DNA from its rows. The V and J calls and clone size come from TCRdb's table, not from the authors' own analysis. For this sample the table gives around 60,000 distinct CDR3 sequences, of which 3% to 3.5% were detected only once. The top ten hold 6% to 8% of the sample.

Here is what the overall study found, with its caveats: In a phylogenetic analysis, the repertoires of 18 out of 34 MS patients fell into a single cluster of related CDR3 sequences, pointing to a possible signature at the repertoire level. No identical CDR3 amino acid sequences were shared among expanded clones across subjects, suggesting private TCR-beta repertoires in all groups. The highest TCR clonal expansion was observed in HAM/TSP patients, whereas the lowest was observed in MS patients, even when compared with healthy controls. No association of the MS cluster with clinical or MRI features was observed, and the need for larger cohorts was stated by the authors.

The cysteine opens and the phenylalanine closes a CDR3 of 14 amino acids. Only the CDR3 region is kept as DNA, spanning 42 bases read in frame from base 1. The germline V gene (reference sequence) specifies DFQATT as CDR1 and SNEGSKA as CDR2. Relative to germline, V is missing 6 bases and J is missing 7 bases, with 9 bases of the junction outside any gene match. Sequencing used PBMCs. This clonotype originated in a woman aged 55-75 years with multiple sclerosis. The chain joins TRBV20-1 to TRBJ2-1; TRBD2 lines up with 10 middle nucleotides. The CDR3 corresponds to CSAQTPGLANEQFF. In nucleotide form, the sequence is TGCAGTGCCCAAACGCCGGGACTAGCGAATGAGCAGTTCTTC.